Shown below are 24 T cell receptor beta chains from a single sample sequenced in a study of CD8+ T cells in alopecia areata. cDNA serving as the sequencing template came from extracted, reverse transcribed RNA. Here immunoSEQ multiplex PCR was the method, and the copy in TCRdb shows in-frame clones only, minus some. Of fewer than 250,000 clones listed, approximately 57% are singletons. Treatment indicated: oral pan-JAK inhibitor, 5-10 mg twice daily. Sequences were derived from CD4+ T cells sorted from blood, sampled at week 24, from a patient treated with tofacitinib. The receptors originated from a human donor with alopecia areata.

This clone appeared a few times. The gene calls are TRBV7-9 and TRBJ2-2; D gene ambiguous. The CDR3 has 13 residues. The germline V gene encodes CDR1 SEHNR and CDR2 FQNEAQ (reference sequence). The V end lost 5 bases, the J end lost 6 bases, and 10 bases lay between the germline ends. In DNA form, the CDR3 reads TGTGCCAGCAGCCGAAGATCGGCCGGGGAGCTGTTTTTT. As protein: CASSRRSAGELFF.

The CDR3 region has the DNA TGTGCCAGCAGCGGACGGATTACAGATACGCAGTATTTT. Protein sequence: CASSGRITDTQYF. This chain uses TRBV5-4 with TRBJ2-3; D unresolved. Germline CDR1 reads SGHNT; CDR2 reads YYREEE (reference sequence). CDR3 length equals 13 residues. Trimming shortened V by 4 bases and J by 3 bases, and 9 bases separated the two germline ends.

V usage is TRBV29-1 and J usage is TRBJ2-1; D remains ambiguous. There are 11 residues in the CDR3. Deletions cut 5 bases from V and 10 bases from J, with 12 bases between. The germline gives CDR1 SQVTM, CDR2 ANQGSEA. The CDR3 sequence is CSVNPGGEQFF. The CDR3 nucleotides read TGCAGCGTTAACCCAGGCGGAGAGCAGTTCTTC.

The chain links TRBV30 to TRBJ2-3; TRBD1 aligns across 8 bases. V trimming: 5 bases; J trimming: 5 bases; junction bases outside the gene matches: 9. The CDR3 contains 14 residues. Germline V gives CDR1 GTSNPN, CDR2 SVGIG (reference sequence). DNA for the CDR3: TGTGCCTGGTCCCGGACAGGGAAGGTAGATACGCAGTATTTT. This encodes CAWSRTGKVDTQYF.

This rearrangement joins TRBV7-2 to TRBJ2-3, with 12 bases identical to TRBD2. V was pared by 5 bases and J by 4 bases, with 10 bases of the junction left unmatched. Per the germline V gene, CDR1 is SGHTA and CDR2 is FQGNSA. The CDR3 loop spans 17 amino acids. The CDR3 DNA is TGTGCCAGCAGCCCTCGGACTAGCGGGGTTCGGGCAGATACGCAGTATTTT. Translated, it gives CASSPRTSGVRADTQYF.

The chain links TRBV29-1 to TRBJ2-1, with 8 bases that match TRBD1. CDR1 is SQVTM and CDR2 is ANQGSEA in the germline V gene. This CDR3 comprises 14 residues. V was pared by 7 bases and J by 2 bases, with 7 bases of the junction left unmatched. The CDR3 loop is CSGGGTGAYNEQFF. The CDR3 DNA sequence: TGCAGCGGCGGCGGGACAGGCGCCTACAATGAGCAGTTCTTC.

The V gene is TRBV11-2, the J gene TRBJ1-2, with D tentatively TRBD1 (6 bases). V was cut by 6 bases and J by 8 bases, with 16 bases left in between. This CDR3 comprises 13 residues. CDR1 is SGHAT and CDR2 is FQNNGV in the germline V gene. In nucleotides, the CDR3 is TGTGCCAGCAGAACGGTGGCAGGGGACGGCTACACCTTC. Its translation is CASRTVAGDGYTF.

This clone was seen only a few times. The rearrangement joins TRBV7-2 to TRBJ1-1, with 7 bases that match TRBD1. V was clipped by 1 base and J by 1 base; unmatched bases: 6. Germline CDR1 and CDR2: SGHTA and FQGNSA. The CDR3 is 16 amino acids. CDR3 residues: CASSLGTGQQNTEAFF. CDR3 bases: TGTGCCAGCAGCTTAGGGACAGGACAGCAGAACACTGAAGCTTTCTTT.

This chain uses TRBV10-3 with TRBJ2-3, with unresolved D. Per the germline V gene, CDR1 is ENHRY and CDR2 is SYGVKD. The CDR3 consists of 15 residues. V lost 2 bases, J lost 5 bases, and 14 bases lay in between. The CDR3 reads CAISEPLLEGDTQYF. The CDR3 coding sequence is TGTGCCATCAGTGAGCCCCTCCTGGAAGGAGATACGCAGTATTTT.

This clone was found once. The gene calls are TRBV4-3 and TRBJ1-4; 7 bases match TRBD1. Germline V gene lookup returns CDR1 LGHNA and CDR2 YSLEER. Trimming removed 5 bases from V and 7 bases from J; junction bases left unmatched: 13. The CDR3 extends over 16 amino acids. The CDR3 sequence: CASSARQGRGVEKLFF. The CDR3 DNA reads as TGCGCCAGCAGCGCCCGACAGGGTCGAGGGGTTGAAAAACTGTTTTTT.

The chain recombines TRBV2 with TRBJ1-5; 9 positions match TRBD1. V lost 6 bases to trimming and J lost 0 bases; unmatched junction nucleotides: 3. Germline CDR1 SNHLY, CDR2 FYNNEI. The CDR3 spans 15 residues. CDR3: CASSIQGASNQPQHF. The CDR3 DNA reads as TGTGCCAGCAGCATACAGGGGGCTAGCAATCAGCCCCAGCATTTT. Looking up the rest from reference TRBV2 and TRBJ1-5 gives the full variable domain: EPEVTQTPSHQVTQMGQEVILRCVPISNHLYFYWYRQILGQKVEFLVSFYNNEISEKSEIFDDQFSVERPDGSNFTLKIRSTKLEDSAMYFCASSIQGASNQPQHFGDGTRLSIL.

The chain recombines TRBV25-1 with TRBJ2-2; tentative D call: TRBD2 (5 bases). Germline CDR1 and CDR2: MGHDK and SYGVNS. This CDR3 has 17 residues. The V end lost 6 bases, the J end lost 5 bases, and 22 bases lay between the germline ends. Here the CDR3 DNA reads TGTGCCAGCAGCCCCACCCGGGGTTCCCAGGAGACCGGGGAGCTGTTTTTT. Encoded protein: CASSPTRGSQETGELFF.

The J gene is TRBJ1-5, the V gene TRBV7-9; tentatively, D is TRBD1 (5 bases). This CDR3 is 16 amino acids long. From germline, CDR1 is SEHNR and CDR2 FQNEAQ (reference sequence). V lost 1 base and J lost 1, with 11 bases in between. The CDR3 protein is CASSLGAGDSNQPQHF. CDR3 sequence (DNA): TGTGCCAGCAGCTTAGGTGCGGGGGACAGCAATCAGCCCCAGCATTTT.

V gene TRBV30 combines with J gene TRBJ1-1; D is unresolved. The length of the CDR3 is 12 residues. CDR1 and CDR2 from the germline V gene are GTSNPN and SVGIG (reference sequence). Trimming left V 0 bases short and J 10 bases short, with 12 bases between. CDR3 DNA: TGTGCCTGGAGTGTACTTGGGGAGGTAGCTTTCTTT. It is translated as CAWSVLGEVAFF.

In its sample, this clone was seen a few times. CDR3 protein: CAISEAPAGGDSPLHF. CDR3 DNA: TGTGCCATCAGTGAGGCCCCGGCGGGCGGGGATTCACCCCTCCACTTT. The chain employs TRBV10-3 and TRBJ1-6; D gene unclear. Germline CDR1 ENHRY, CDR2 SYGVKD. The length of the CDR3 is 16 residues. The V and J ends lost 2 bases and 8 bases respectively, with 16 bases between them.

CDR3 sequence reads: CASSESSGGNYGYTF. DNA of the CDR3: TGTGCCAGCAGTGAAAGTTCAGGGGGCAACTATGGCTACACCTTC. J is TRBJ1-2 and V is TRBV2; 8 bases are a match to TRBD1. CDR1 and CDR2 from the germline V gene are SNHLY and FYNNEI. This CDR3 comprises 15 residues. V shed 2 bases and J 2 bases; nucleotides not matched to a gene: 4.

The chain couples TRBV6-4 to TRBJ2-2, with D perhaps assigned TRBD1 or TRBD2 (6 bases each). Germline loops: CDR1 MRHNA, CDR2 SNTAGT. The germline V and J ends were trimmed by 9 bases and 5 bases, with 25 bases remaining between them. This CDR3 comprises 17 residues. CDR3 amino acids: CARATLPGAHPTGELFF. CDR3 nucleotides: TGTGCCAGGGCAACCCTTCCGGGGGCACACCCGACCGGGGAGCTGTTTTTT.

Comment on this clone: This sample also contains other DNA sequences that code for the same CDR3. V and J are TRBV30 and TRBJ2-7, with 9 nucleotides matching TRBD1. Trimming took 5 bases from V and 1 from J; bases not matched to a gene: 0. The CDR3 spans 12 residues. Germline CDR1 is GTSNPN and CDR2 is SVGIG (reference sequence). This chain's CDR3 is CAWDRGSYEQYF. The CDR3 DNA reads as TGTGCCTGGGACAGGGGGTCCTACGAGCAGTACTTC. The variable domain in full, completed from reference TRBV30 and TRBJ2-7, reads SQTIHQWPATLVQPVGSPLSLECTVEGTSNPNLYWYRQAAGRGLQLLFYSVGIGQISSEVPQNLSASRPQDRQFILSSKKLLLSDSGFYLCAWDRGSYEQYFGPGTRLTVT.

The rearrangement links TRBV5-6 to TRBJ1-4; D is uncertain. CDR3 size: 13 residues. Germline CDR1 SGHDT, CDR2 YYEEEE. With 4 bases removed from V and 6 bases from J, the gap between germline ends came to 10 bases. In nucleotides, the CDR3 is TGTGCCAGCAGCGGTCGGAGCGATGAAAAACTGTTTTTT. Protein sequence: CASSGRSDEKLFF.

The CDR3 DNA sequence: TGCAGCGTTGGGGGGCAGGGGGATCAGCCCCAGCATTTT. This gives the protein CSVGGQGDQPQHF. The chain is built from TRBV29-1 and TRBJ1-5, with TRBD1 matching 7 bases. The germline V gene encodes CDR1 SQVTM and CDR2 ANQGSEA. Unmatched junction bases numbered 5, after V lost 4 bases and J lost 5 bases. The CDR3 covers 13 residues.

The chain combines TRBV29-1 with TRBJ1-1, with a tentative D call TRBD1 (6 bases). CDR1 is SQVTM, CDR2 ANQGSEA, per germline. Between the trimmed V and J ends, which lost 4 bases and 7 bases, there was a span of 16 bases. The length of the CDR3 is 13 residues. The CDR3 region has the DNA TGCAGCGTTGTAATCCTACAGGGTGGTGAAGCTTTCTTT. Residues: CSVVILQGGEAFF.

The gene calls are TRBV30 and TRBJ1-2; 8 bases align to TRBD1. The ends lost 7 bases at V and 2 bases at J; junction bases unmatched: 3. Germline CDR1 is GTSNPN and CDR2 is SVGIG (reference sequence). The CDR3 runs to 12 residues. In nucleotides, the CDR3 is TGTGCCTTACGGACAGGGAACTATGGCTACACCTTC. Translating it yields CALRTGNYGYTF.

Regarding this clone: Other DNA sequences in this specimen translate into the identical CDR3. V gene TRBV6-5 combines with J gene TRBJ1-1; 9 bases match TRBD1. CDR3 size: 14 residues. Germline V gene lookup returns CDR1 MNHEY and CDR2 SVGAGI. V shed 5 bases, J shed 4 bases, and the junction held 5 bases outside the gene matches. CDR3 in DNA: TGTGCCAGCAGTACGGACAGGGGAGGCACTGAAGCTTTCTTT. Translated, it gives CASSTDRGGTEAFF.

V is TRBV29-1 and J is TRBJ2-1; 9 nucleotides align to TRBD1. Germline trimming cut 6 bases from V and 9 bases from J; bases unmatched to any gene: 15. This CDR3 spans 15 amino acids. In germline, CDR1 is SQVTM, CDR2 ANQGSEA. The CDR3 protein is CSVTTSGQGWGEQFF. The CDR3, as DNA: TGCAGCGTGACAACGTCGGGACAGGGTTGGGGTGAGCAGTTCTTC.